The present T cell receptor beta chain was sequenced within a study of T cell repertoires in cytomegalovirus infection. About the study: Both a matching HLA type and CMV infection were indicated by public TCR beta signatures.

Between the trimmed V and J ends, which lost 5 bases and 1 base, there was a span of 14 bases. The CDR3 is made up of 15 amino acids. CDR1 and CDR2 (germline): SSHAT, FNYEAQ (reference sequence). This clonotype was seen ten or more times. Its antigen is not identified. Findings of the study overall: Carriage of CMV together with the relevant HLA was identifiable through cumulative public TCR beta family frequency. The ex vivo response showed dominance by HLA-C-restricted CMV-specific TCR beta clonotypes.

MiXCR was run by TCRdb on the reads, yielding one entry per CDR3 protein. The data contain hundreds of thousands of distinct CDR3 sequences, over 7.5% of them seen just once; the ten biggest clones take up around 4.5%. The receptor was derived from a human donor in good health (CMV status not recorded). Some clones in this sample may be carry-over from other donors' samples. The sample taken for sequencing was PBMCs. The chain has TRBV7-7 and TRBJ2-5, with D unclear. CDR3 coding DNA: TGTGCCAGCAGCCCCGCCGTCTCTTTCCAAGAGACCCAGTACTTC. The encoded protein is CASSPAVSFQETQYF.